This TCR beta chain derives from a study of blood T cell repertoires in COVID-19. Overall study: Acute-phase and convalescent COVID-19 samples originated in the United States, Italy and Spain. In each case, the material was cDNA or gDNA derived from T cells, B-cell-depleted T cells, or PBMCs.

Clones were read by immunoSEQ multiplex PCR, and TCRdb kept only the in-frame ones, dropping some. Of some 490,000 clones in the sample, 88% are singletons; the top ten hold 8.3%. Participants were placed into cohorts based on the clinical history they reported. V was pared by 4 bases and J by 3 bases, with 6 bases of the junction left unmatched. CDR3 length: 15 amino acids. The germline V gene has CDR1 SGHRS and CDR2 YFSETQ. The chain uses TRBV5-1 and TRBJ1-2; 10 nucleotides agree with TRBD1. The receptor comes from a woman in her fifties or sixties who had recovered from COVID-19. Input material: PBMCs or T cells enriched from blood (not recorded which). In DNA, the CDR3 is TGCGCCAGCAGCACCGACAGGGGGCACGACTATGGCTACACCTTC. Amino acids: CASSTDRGHDYGYTF. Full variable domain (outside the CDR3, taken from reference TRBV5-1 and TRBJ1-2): KAGVTQTPRYLIKTRGQQVTLSCSPISGHRSVSWYQQTPGQGLQFLFEYFSETQRNKGNFPGRFSGRQFSNSRSEMNVSTLELGDSALYLCASSTDRGHDYGYTFGSGTRLTVV.